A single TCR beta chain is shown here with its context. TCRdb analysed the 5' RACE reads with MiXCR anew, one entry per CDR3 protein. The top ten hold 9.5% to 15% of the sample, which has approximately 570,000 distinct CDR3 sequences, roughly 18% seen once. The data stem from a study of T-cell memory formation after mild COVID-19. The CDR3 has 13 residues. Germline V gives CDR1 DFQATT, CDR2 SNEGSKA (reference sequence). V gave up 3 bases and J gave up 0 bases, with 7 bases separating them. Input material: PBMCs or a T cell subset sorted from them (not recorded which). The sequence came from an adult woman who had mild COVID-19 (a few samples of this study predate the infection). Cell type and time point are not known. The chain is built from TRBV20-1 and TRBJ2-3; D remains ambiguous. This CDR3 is CSARAVSTDTQYF. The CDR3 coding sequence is TGCAGTGCTAGGGCGGTTAGCACAGATACGCAGTATTTT.